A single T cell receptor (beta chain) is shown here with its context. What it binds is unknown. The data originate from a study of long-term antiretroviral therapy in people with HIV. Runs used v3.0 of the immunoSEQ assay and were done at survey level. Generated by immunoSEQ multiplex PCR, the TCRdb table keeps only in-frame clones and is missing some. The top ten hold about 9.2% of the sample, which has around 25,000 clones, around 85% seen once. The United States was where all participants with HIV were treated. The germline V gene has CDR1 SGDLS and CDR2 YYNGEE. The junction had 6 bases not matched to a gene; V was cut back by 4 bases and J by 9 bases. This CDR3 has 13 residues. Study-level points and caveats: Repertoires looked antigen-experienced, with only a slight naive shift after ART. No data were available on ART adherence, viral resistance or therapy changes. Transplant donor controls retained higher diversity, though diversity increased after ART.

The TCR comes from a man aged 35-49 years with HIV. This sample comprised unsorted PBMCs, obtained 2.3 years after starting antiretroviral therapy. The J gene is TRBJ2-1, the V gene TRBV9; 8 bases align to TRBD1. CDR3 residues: CASSQGQGTEQFF. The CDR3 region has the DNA TGTGCCAGCAGCCAAGGACAGGGCACTGAGCAGTTCTTC. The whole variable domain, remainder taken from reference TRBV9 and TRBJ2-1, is DSGVTQTPKHLITATGQRVTLRCSPRSGDLSVYWYQQSLDQGLQFLIQYYNGEERAKGNILERFSAQQFPDLHSELNLSSLELGDSALYFCASSQGQGTEQFFGPGTRLTVL.